These 5 T cell receptor beta chains were all obtained from the same sample, sequenced in a study of T cell repertoires in cytomegalovirus infection. These TCRs are of unknown antigen specificity. TCRdb recomputed calls from the reads with MiXCR, one row per CDR3 protein. The sample consists of some 900,000 distinct CDR3 sequences, about 30% of them appearing once. The sample in question was cultured CD8+ T cells from PBMCs, obtained from culture after CMV antigen stimulation. These TCRs come from a human donor in good health (CMV status not recorded). Some clones in this sample may be carry-over from other donors' samples.

CDR3 sequence reads: CASRGNGTEAKAFF. CDR3 nucleotide sequence: TGTGCCAGCAGGGGAAACGGGACAGAAGCTAAAGCTTTCTTT. V and J are TRBV7-9 and TRBJ1-1; TRBD1 matches 7 bases. This CDR3 is 14 amino acids long. CDR1 SEHNR and CDR2 FQNEAQ come from the germline V gene (reference sequence). V dropped 6 bases and J dropped 9; count of bases not matched to a gene: 13. The complete variable domain, with remaining parts taken from reference TRBV7-9 and TRBJ1-1, reads DTGVSQNPRHKITKRGQNVTFRCDPISEHNRLYWYRQTLGQGPEFLTYFQNEAQLEKSRLLSDRFSAERPKGSFSTLEIQRTEQGDSAMYLCASRGNGTEAKAFFGQGTRLTVV.

This clonotype occurred a few times. The V gene is TRBV6-5, the J gene TRBJ2-2, with D perhaps given as TRBD1 or TRBD2 (7 bases each). This CDR3 region has 16 residues. From germline, CDR1 is MNHEY and CDR2 SVGAGI. The V gene lost 0 bases and the J gene lost 3 bases, with 11 bases spanning the gap. In DNA form, the CDR3 reads TGTGCCAGCAGTTACTCGTCAGGGGGGGACACCGGGGAGCTGTTTTTT. It encodes CASSYSSGGDTGELFF.

The rearrangement links TRBV27 to TRBJ1-4, with TRBD1 identical over 9 bases. The CDR3 covers 15 residues. Per the germline V gene, CDR1 is MNHEY and CDR2 is SMNVEV (reference sequence). V was clipped by 5 bases and J by 13 bases; unmatched bases: 14. CDR3: CASSPGTGLMMGLFF. The CDR3 nucleotides read TGTGCCAGCAGTCCCGGGACAGGGCTAATGATGGGACTGTTTTTT.

The chain uses TRBV4-1 and TRBJ2-4; 7 nucleotides agree with TRBD2. The V and J ends lost 0 bases and 4 bases, in that order; junction bases with no gene match: 9. The germline CDR1 and CDR2 sequences are MGHRA and YSYEKL. The CDR3 runs to 17 residues. CDR3 in amino acids: CASSQDLGEGIKNIQYF. The CDR3, as DNA: TGCGCCAGCAGCCAAGATCTTGGGGAGGGGATAAAAAACATTCAGTACTTC.

This chain joins TRBV4-2 and TRBJ1-2; a weak D match, TRBD1 (6 bases). The CDR3 loop spans 16 amino acids. V was pared by 0 bases and J by 6 bases, with 17 bases between. The V gene's germline CDR1 is LGHNA and CDR2 YNFKEQ. The CDR3 here is CASSQDGFRQGNGYTF. CDR3 nucleotide sequence: TGTGCCAGCAGCCAAGACGGGTTCAGGCAGGGGAATGGCTACACCTTC.